A single sample gave rise to the 8 T cell receptor beta chains below, sequenced in a study of blood T cell repertoires in COVID-19. Sequencing was performed with immunoSEQ multiplex PCR; in TCRdb, only in-frame clones are kept and a portion is missing. The repertoire includes approximately 350,000 clones, over 70% of them detected once, and approximately 3% sits in the top ten. Material: peripheral blood. Receptors were obtained from a man aged 30 to 45 with active or convalescent COVID-19.

V gene TRBV7-2 combines with J gene TRBJ1-6, with D perhaps TRBD1 (6 bases). Trimming cost V 4 bases and J 11 bases, with 15 bases left between them. CDR1 is SGHTA and CDR2 is FQGNSA in the germline V gene. The CDR3 extends over 14 amino acids. Here the CDR3 reads CASSSPGTHPPLHF. CDR3 nucleotides: TGTGCCAGCAGCTCGCCCGGGACACACCCACCCCTCCACTTT.

This chain joins TRBV28 and TRBJ2-7, with D perhaps matching TRBD2 (6 bases). CDR1 is MDHEN and CDR2 is SYDVKM in the germline V gene. Trimming took off 5 bases at V and 1 base at J, with 18 bases between the two ends. The CDR3 spans 16 residues. The CDR3 sequence is CASSGESGGPSYEQYF. As DNA, the CDR3 is TGTGCCAGCAGTGGAGAGAGCGGAGGGCCTTCCTACGAGCAGTACTTC.

The V gene is TRBV4-1, the J gene TRBJ1-1; maybe TRBD1 (5 bases). The CDR3 covers 15 residues. Trimming removed 5 bases from V and 0 bases from J, with 13 bases in between. Per the germline V gene, CDR1 is MGHRA and CDR2 is YSYEKL. In nucleotides, the CDR3 is TGCGCCAGCAGCATATGGGGAGGGGTGAACACTGAAGCTTTCTTT. Protein product: CASSIWGGVNTEAFF.

The CDR3 region has the DNA TGTGCCAGCAAGCGGGGGGTTGGCACAGATACGCAGTATTTT. It specifies CASKRGVGTDTQYF. This chain joins TRBV6-4 and TRBJ2-3; 9 bases agree with TRBD2. The CDR3 length is 14 residues. J lost 1 base, V lost 7 bases, and 3 bases had no gene match. In germline, CDR1 is MRHNA, CDR2 SNTAGT.

This chain uses TRBV14 with TRBJ1-6; D is unclear. Germline values: CDR1 SGHDN, CDR2 FVKESK. The length of the CDR3 is 13 residues. With 1 base removed from V and 10 bases from J, the gap between germline ends came to 8 bases. As DNA, the CDR3 is TGTGCCAGCAGCCAAGGTGGGCGATCACCCCTCCACTTT. It specifies CASSQGGRSPLHF.

J is TRBJ2-3 and V is TRBV6-2 or TRBV6-3; 11 positions match TRBD1. Trimming at V came to 2 bases and at J to 3 bases, leaving 4 bases not matched to a gene. The CDR3 covers 16 residues. Germline CDR1 reads MNHEY; CDR2 reads SVGEGT. The CDR3 region is CASSYKGTGGTDTQYF. CDR3 nucleotides: TGTGCCAGCAGTTACAAAGGGACAGGGGGTACAGATACGCAGTATTTT.

A word on this clone: Distinct nucleotide sequences in the sample also encode this CDR3. The V and J genes are TRBV4-1 and TRBJ2-7; D might be TRBD2 (6 bases). CDR3 length: 14 residues. CDR1 and CDR2 (germline): MGHRA, YSYEKL. The V gene lost 0 bases and the J gene lost 1 base, with 7 bases spanning the gap. CDR3 in DNA: TGCGCCAGCAGCCAAGAGGGGGGTTCCTACGAGCAGTACTTC. Amino acids: CASSQEGGSYEQYF.

A single count supports this clone. The chain recombines TRBV6-5 with TRBJ2-1; 12 nucleotides align to TRBD2. Per germline, CDR1 MNHEY and CDR2 SVGAGI. This CDR3 has 15 residues. V gave up 6 bases and J gave up 8 bases; unmatched junction bases: 8. CDR3 coding DNA: TGTGCCAGCAGCCTTCTAGCGGGAGGGCCGCATGAGCAGTTCTTC. Translated, it gives CASSLLAGGPHEQFF.